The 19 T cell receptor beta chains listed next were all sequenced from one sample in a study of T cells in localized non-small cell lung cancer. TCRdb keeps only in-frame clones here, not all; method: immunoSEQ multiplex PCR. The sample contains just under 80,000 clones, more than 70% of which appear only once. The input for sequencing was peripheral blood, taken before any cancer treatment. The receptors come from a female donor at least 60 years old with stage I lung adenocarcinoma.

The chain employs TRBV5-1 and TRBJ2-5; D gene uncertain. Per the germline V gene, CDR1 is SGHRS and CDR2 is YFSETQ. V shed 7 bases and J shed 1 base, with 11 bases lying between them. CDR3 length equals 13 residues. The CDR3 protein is CASAPSPQETQYF. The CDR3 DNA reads TGCGCCAGCGCCCCCAGCCCCCAAGAGACCCAGTACTTC.

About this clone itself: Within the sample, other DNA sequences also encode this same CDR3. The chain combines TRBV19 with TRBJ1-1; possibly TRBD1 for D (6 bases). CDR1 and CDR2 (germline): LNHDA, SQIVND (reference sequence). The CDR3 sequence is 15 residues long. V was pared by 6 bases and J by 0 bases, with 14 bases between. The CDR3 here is CASSIQGTLNTEAFF. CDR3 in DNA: TGTGCCAGTAGCATACAGGGAACCTTGAACACTGAAGCTTTCTTT.

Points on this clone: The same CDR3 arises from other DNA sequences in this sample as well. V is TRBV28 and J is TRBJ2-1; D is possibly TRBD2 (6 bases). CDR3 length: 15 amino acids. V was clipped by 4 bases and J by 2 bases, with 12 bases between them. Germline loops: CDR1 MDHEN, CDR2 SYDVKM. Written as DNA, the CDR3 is TGTGCCAGCAGTTCGGGACTGACTACCTACAATGAGCAGTTCTTC. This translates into CASSSGLTTYNEQFF. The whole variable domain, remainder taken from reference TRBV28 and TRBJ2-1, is DVKVTQSSRYLVKRTGEKVFLECVQDMDHENMFWYRQDPGLGLRLIYFSYDVKMKEKGDIPEGYSVSREKKERFSLILESASTNQTSMYLCASSSGLTTYNEQFFGPGTRLTVL.

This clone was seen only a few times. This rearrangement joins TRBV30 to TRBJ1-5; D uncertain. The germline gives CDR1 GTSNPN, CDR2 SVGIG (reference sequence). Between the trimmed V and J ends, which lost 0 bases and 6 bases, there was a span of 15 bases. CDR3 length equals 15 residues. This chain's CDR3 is CAWSVSWLTTQPQHF. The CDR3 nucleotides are TGTGCCTGGAGTGTAAGCTGGTTAACCACTCAGCCCCAGCATTTT.

CDR3 sequence (DNA): TGCGCCAGCAGCTCAGGGATTTACGAGCAGTACTTC. Its protein is CASSSGIYEQYF. This chain links TRBV5-1 with TRBJ2-5; D might be TRBD1 (5 bases). The DNA matches TRBJ2-7 better at its end, which makes the J call doubtful. CDR1 is SGHRS, CDR2 YFSETQ, per germline. The CDR3 is 12 residues long.

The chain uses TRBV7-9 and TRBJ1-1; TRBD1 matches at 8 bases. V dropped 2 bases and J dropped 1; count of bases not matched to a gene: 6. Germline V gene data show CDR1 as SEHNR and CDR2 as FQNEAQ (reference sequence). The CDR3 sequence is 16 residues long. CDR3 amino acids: CASSLRSGTGNTEAFF. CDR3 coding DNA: TGTGCCAGCAGCTTACGGTCCGGGACAGGGAACACTGAAGCTTTCTTT.

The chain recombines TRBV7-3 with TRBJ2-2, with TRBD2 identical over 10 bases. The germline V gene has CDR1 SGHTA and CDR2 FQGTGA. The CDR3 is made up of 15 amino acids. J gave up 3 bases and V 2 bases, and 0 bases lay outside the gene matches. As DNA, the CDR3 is TGTGCCAGCAGCTTAGGGACTAGCGACACCGGGGAGCTGTTTTTT. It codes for CASSLGTSDTGELFF.

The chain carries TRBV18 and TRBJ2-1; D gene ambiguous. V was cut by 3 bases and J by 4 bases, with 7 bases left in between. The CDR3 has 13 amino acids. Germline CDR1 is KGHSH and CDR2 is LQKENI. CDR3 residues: CASSPSQYNEQFF. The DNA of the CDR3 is TGTGCCAGCTCACCGTCTCAGTACAATGAGCAGTTCTTC.

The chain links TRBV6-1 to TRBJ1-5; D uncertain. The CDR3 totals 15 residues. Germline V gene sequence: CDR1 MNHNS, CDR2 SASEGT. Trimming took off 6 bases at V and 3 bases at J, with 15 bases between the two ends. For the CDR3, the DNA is TGTGCCAGCAGGAACCCAACACTATTCAATCAGCCCCAGCATTTT. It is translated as CASRNPTLFNQPQHF.

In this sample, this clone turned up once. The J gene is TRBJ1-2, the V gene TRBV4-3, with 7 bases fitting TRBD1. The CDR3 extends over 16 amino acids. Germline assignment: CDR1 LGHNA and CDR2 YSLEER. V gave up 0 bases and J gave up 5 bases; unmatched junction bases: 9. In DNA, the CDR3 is TGCGCCAGCAGCCAAGAAGCAGGGACAGCAAATTATGGCTACACCTTC. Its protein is CASSQEAGTANYGYTF.

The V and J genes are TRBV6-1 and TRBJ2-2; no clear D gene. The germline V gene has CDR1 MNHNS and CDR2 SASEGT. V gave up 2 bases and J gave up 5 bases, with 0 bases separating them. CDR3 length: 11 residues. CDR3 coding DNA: TGTGCCAGCAGTGAAACCGGGGAGCTGTTTTTT. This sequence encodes CASSETGELFF.

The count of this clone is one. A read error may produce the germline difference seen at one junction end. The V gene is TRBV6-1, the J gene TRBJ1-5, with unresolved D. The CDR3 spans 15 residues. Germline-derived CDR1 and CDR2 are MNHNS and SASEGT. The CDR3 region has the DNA TGTGCCAGCAGCCGGGAGCGATTAGGCAACCAGCCCCAGCATTTT. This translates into CASSRERLGNQPQHF.

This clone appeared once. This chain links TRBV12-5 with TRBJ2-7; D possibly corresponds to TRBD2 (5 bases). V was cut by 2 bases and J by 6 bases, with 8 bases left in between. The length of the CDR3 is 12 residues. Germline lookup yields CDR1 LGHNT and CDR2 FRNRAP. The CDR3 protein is CASGLPAGEQYF. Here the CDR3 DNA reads TGTGCTAGTGGTTTGCCGGCGGGCGAGCAGTACTTC. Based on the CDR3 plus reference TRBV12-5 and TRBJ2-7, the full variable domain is DARVTQTPRHKVTEMGQEVTMRCQPILGHNTVFWYRQTMMQGLELLAYFRNRAPLDDSGMPKDRFSAEMPDATLATLKIQPSEPRDSAVYFCASGLPAGEQYFGPGTRLTVT.

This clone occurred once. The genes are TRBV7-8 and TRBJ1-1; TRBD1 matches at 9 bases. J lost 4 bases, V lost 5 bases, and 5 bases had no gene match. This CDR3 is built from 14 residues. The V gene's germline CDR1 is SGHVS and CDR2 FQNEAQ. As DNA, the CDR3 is TGTGCCAGCAGCACCAGGACAGGGGTCACTGAAGCTTTCTTT. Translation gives CASSTRTGVTEAFF.

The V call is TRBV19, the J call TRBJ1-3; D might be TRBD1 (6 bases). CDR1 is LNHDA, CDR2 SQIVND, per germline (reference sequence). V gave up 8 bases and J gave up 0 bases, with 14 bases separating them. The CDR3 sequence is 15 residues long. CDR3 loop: CASSDRRASGNTIYF. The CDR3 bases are TGTGCCAGTTCGGACAGACGTGCCTCTGGAAACACCATATATTTT. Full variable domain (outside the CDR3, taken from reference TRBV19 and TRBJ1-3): DGGITQSPKYLFRKEGQNVTLSCEQNLNHDAMYWYRQDPGQGLRLIYYSQIVNDFQKGDIAEGYSVSREKKESFPLTVTSAQKNPTAFYLCASSDRRASGNTIYFGEGSWLTVV.

The CDR3 sequence: CASSLQLTQYF. CDR3 DNA sequence: TGTGCCAGCAGCTTGCAGCTGACCCAGTACTTC. The gene calls are TRBV5-8 and TRBJ2-5, with unresolved D. The CDR3 consists of 11 residues. CDR1 SGHTS and CDR2 YDEGEE come from the germline V gene. The V end was cut by 1 base, the J end by 7 bases, with 5 bases between.

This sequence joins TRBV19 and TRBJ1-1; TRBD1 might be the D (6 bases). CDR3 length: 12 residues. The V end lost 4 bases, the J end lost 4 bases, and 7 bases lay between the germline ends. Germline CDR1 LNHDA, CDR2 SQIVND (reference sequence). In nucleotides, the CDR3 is TGTGCCAGTAGTAGAGGGGGCACTGAAGCTTTCTTT. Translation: CASSRGGTEAFF.

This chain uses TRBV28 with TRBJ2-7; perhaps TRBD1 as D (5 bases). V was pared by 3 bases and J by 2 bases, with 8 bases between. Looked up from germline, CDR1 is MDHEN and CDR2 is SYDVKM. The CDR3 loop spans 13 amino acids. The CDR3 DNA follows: TGTGCCAGCAGTTTGGCAGGGCCCTACGAGCAGTACTTC. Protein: CASSLAGPYEQYF.

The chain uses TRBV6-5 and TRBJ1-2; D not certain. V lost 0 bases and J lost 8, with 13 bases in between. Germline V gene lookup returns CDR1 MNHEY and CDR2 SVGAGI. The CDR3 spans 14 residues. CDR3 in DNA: TGTGCCAGCAGTTACTCGACTCCGATGGGCGGCTACACCTTC. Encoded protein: CASSYSTPMGGYTF.